Relative to its sample, the clone carrying this T cell receptor beta chain is medium-sized. Its specificity is not known. BIOMED2 TRB-A/B primer pools were used in multiplex TRB PCR. TCRdb reprocessed the multiplex PCR reads via MiXCR and lists one record per CDR3 protein. The data show approximately 8,000 distinct CDR3 sequences, 20% to 30% seen once. TRB was amplified from about 250-500 ng of blood genomic DNA. CDR3 length: 13 amino acids. V gave up 5 bases and J gave up 5 bases, with 9 bases separating them. Germline V gene sequence: CDR1 PRHDT, CDR2 FYEKMQ (reference sequence). This sample stems from a study of T and B cells in COVID-19 patients. The study, taken as a whole, reports: Patients with COVID-19 reportedly showed strongly skewed T cell receptor beta variable and joining gene usage.

This sequence joins TRBV13 and TRBJ2-2, with D possibly being TRBD2 (5 bases). This TCR was recovered from a human donor with active COVID-19. The sample consisted of blood. The CDR3 bases are TGTGCCAGCAGCGCCGGCGGGACCGGGGAGCTGTTTTTT. Translation: CASSAGGTGELFF.